One T cell receptor (beta chain) is described in this entry. The data derive from a study of blood T cell repertoires in COVID-19. Looked up from germline, CDR1 is SGHNT and CDR2 is YENEEA. Trimming took 4 bases from V and 5 from J, leaving 5 bases between them. This CDR3 region has 12 residues. Profiling relied on immunoSEQ multiplex PCR, and the TCRdb table lists in-frame clones only, not all of them. Of just under 350,000 clones in the sample, around nine tenths were seen once. The chain combines TRBV11-3 with TRBJ2-2; D is undetermined. Sequencing used peripheral blood. This TCR was recovered from a woman between 18 and 30 years old who had recovered from COVID-19. CDR3 in DNA: TGTGCCAGCAGCTCTATGACCGGGGAGCTGTTTTTT. Translated: CASSSMTGELFF.